This paragraph covers one TCR beta chain sequence. Its cognate antigen has yet to be identified. Base quality data are lacking; no much larger clone is found one base away. Counted from cysteine to phenylalanine, this CDR3 has 14 amino acids. Left in the record is the CDR3 DNA by itself, 42 bases read in frame from the first base. Between the V and J ends, shortened by 5 bases and 0 bases respectively, the junction contains 11 bases. The germline V gene provides CDR1 SGHAT and CDR2 FQNNGV. The data are from a study of T cell changes during pregnancy in multiple sclerosis (dated by TCRdb to about 2019). Broadly, across the study: The study looked at changes in the T cell repertoire across pregnancy in women with multiple sclerosis.

The library was produced with the immunoSEQ multiplex PCR assay. The table was pulled from immuneACCESS by TCRdb, which kept in-frame rearrangements only. Such tables lose some clones; where checked, under half of the loss comes from unresolved V genes, and the rest has no known cause. The sample includes approximately 43,000 clones, with 80% to 85% observed a single time. The ten largest account for around 0.65% of the sample. The chain was built from TRBV11-2 and TRBJ2-7; the D region possibly corresponds to TRBD2 (5 bases align). The sequence came from a female donor with multiple sclerosis, enrolled in a pregnancy study. The sequencing here drew on CD4+ T cells from peripheral blood mononuclear cells, taken before pregnancy. At the DNA level, the sequence is TGTGCCAGCAGCGCCGGACTGAGCTCCTACGAGCAGTACTTC. This codes for CASSAGLSSYEQYF.